The 14 T cell receptor beta chains in this list originate from one sample, sequenced in a study of blood T cell repertoires in COVID-19. This table comes from immunoSEQ multiplex PCR, and its TCRdb copy is limited to in-frame clones, with some not included. The table records 30,000 to 50,000 clones, approximately 94% of them present only once. Sequencing was carried out using peripheral blood. The source is a human donor with active COVID-19. The donor label of this sample is uncertain.

V gene TRBV5-1 combines with J gene TRBJ2-2, with no clear D. From germline, CDR1 is SGHRS and CDR2 YFSETQ. V lost 7 bases to trimming and J lost 6 bases, with 16 bases between them. The CDR3 runs to 14 residues. The CDR3 coding sequence is TGCGCCAGCGGCGACGGATCGGGTCCCGGGGAGCTGTTTTTT. Its translation is CASGDGSGPGELFF.

V usage is TRBV5-1 and J usage is TRBJ1-1, with a weak D call TRBD1 (6 bases). Germline CDR1 is SGHRS and CDR2 is YFSETQ. The V and J ends lost 1 base and 7 bases respectively, with 26 bases between them. The CDR3 totals 18 residues. CDR3 sequence: CASSLKLGTFSRGGEAFF. The CDR3 DNA is TGCGCCAGCAGCTTGAAGCTCGGGACATTTTCCCGAGGTGGTGAAGCTTTCTTT.

J is TRBJ2-3 and V is TRBV5-4; D might be TRBD1 (5 bases). The CDR3 length is 15 residues. Germline V gives CDR1 SGHNT, CDR2 YYREEE (reference sequence). Trimming took off 1 base at V and 9 bases at J, with 18 bases between the two ends. CDR3 nucleotide sequence: TGTGCCAGCAGCTTGATTGGGGCTCCAGGGTGGACGCAGTATTTT. Translating it yields CASSLIGAPGWTQYF.

The V and J genes are TRBV4-2 and TRBJ2-1; 10 bases map to TRBD2. Germline-derived CDR1 and CDR2 are LGHNA and YNFKEQ. Trimming cost V 0 bases and J 2 bases; bases outside gene matches: 4. The CDR3 sequence is 17 residues long. The CDR3 region is CASSQDYSGGAYNEQFF. CDR3 bases: TGTGCCAGCAGCCAAGATTACAGCGGGGGGGCCTACAATGAGCAGTTCTTC.

This chain connects TRBV11-2 to TRBJ2-5; D perhaps matches TRBD1 (6 bases). V gave up 5 bases and J gave up 5 bases, with 18 bases separating them. Germline values: CDR1 SGHAT, CDR2 FQNNGV. The CDR3 totals 15 residues. CDR3 amino acids: CASSPRQGPMETQYF. CDR3 nucleotides: TGTGCCAGCAGCCCCCGGCAGGGGCCAATGGAGACCCAGTACTTC.

The chain employs TRBV5-1 and TRBJ1-3, with 7 bases fitting TRBD1. Looked up from germline, CDR1 is SGHRS and CDR2 is YFSETQ. The V segment lost 4 bases and the J segment 3 bases; nucleotides outside the gene matches: 4. CDR3 length: 14 residues. The CDR3 here is CASSLRGYGNTIYF. Here the CDR3 DNA reads TGCGCCAGCAGCCTCAGGGGGTATGGAAACACCATATATTTT. Supplemented by reference TRBV5-1 and TRBJ1-3, the full variable domain reads KAGVTQTPRYLIKTRGQQVTLSCSPISGHRSVSWYQQTPGQGLQFLFEYFSETQRNKGNFPGRFSGRQFSNSRSEMNVSTLELGDSALYLCASSLRGYGNTIYFGEGSWLTVV.

The chain carries TRBV5-1 and TRBJ1-3; possibly TRBD1 for D (5 bases). The germline V gene encodes CDR1 SGHRS and CDR2 YFSETQ. The ends were cut back, 0 bases at V and 0 bases at J, with 13 bases in the middle. This CDR3 is 17 amino acids long. CDR3 residues: CASSLDSGPSSGNTIYF. CDR3 DNA: TGCGCCAGCAGCTTGGACTCAGGGCCAAGCTCTGGAAACACCATATATTTT.

This clone showed up just once. The rearrangement uses TRBV5-1 and TRBJ2-1; TRBD1 might be the D (7 bases). V lost 4 bases and J 10 bases, leaving 30 bases between the germline ends. From germline, CDR1 is SGHRS and CDR2 YFSETQ. The CDR3 runs 18 residues. The CDR3 is CASSLGGGGALRVGEQFF. In DNA, the CDR3 is TGCGCCAGCAGCCTAGGGGGCGGCGGGGCCCTCCGGGTGGGAGAGCAGTTCTTC.

The chain is built from TRBV14 and TRBJ1-1; D gene uncertain. The V end was cut by 4 bases, the J end by 7 bases, with 16 bases between. The CDR3 consists of 14 residues. Germline CDR1 and CDR2: SGHDN and FVKESK. The CDR3 DNA is TGTGCCAGCAGCCTTTCAGGCGCAATGGGTGAAGCTTTCTTT. It yields the protein CASSLSGAMGEAFF. Looking up the rest from reference TRBV14 and TRBJ1-1 gives the full variable domain: EAGVTQFPSHSVIEKGQTVTLRCDPISGHDNLYWYRRVMGKEIKFLLHFVKESKQDESGMPNNRFLAERTGGTYSTLKVQPAELEDSGVYFCASSLSGAMGEAFFGQGTRLTVV.

This chain links TRBV4-2 with TRBJ1-4; 8 positions agree with TRBD1. Unmatched junction bases numbered 5, after V lost 0 bases and J lost 8 bases. The CDR3 spans 15 residues. Germline CDR1 and CDR2: LGHNA and YNFKEQ. CDR3 bases: TGTGCCAGCAGCCAAGACTGGACAGGGCAGGAAAAACTGTTTTTT. Translated, it gives CASSQDWTGQEKLFF.

CDR3 sequence: CASSSTANYGYTF. The CDR3 DNA is TGTGCCAGCAGTTCCACAGCTAACTATGGCTACACCTTC. V and J are TRBV6-2 or TRBV6-3 and TRBJ1-2; D gene unclear. Germline assignment: CDR1 MNHEY and CDR2 SVGEGT. Trimming removed 4 bases at V and 0 bases at J, with 6 bases between. The CDR3 runs to 13 residues.

The V gene is TRBV7-2, the J gene TRBJ2-1, with D perhaps matching TRBD2 (6 bases). The CDR3 totals 15 residues. Deletions cut 0 bases from V and 1 base from J, with 7 bases between. CDR1 and CDR2 (germline): SGHTA, FQGNSA. DNA for the CDR3: TGTGCCAGCAGCTTAGCCGGACTATCCTACAATGAGCAGTTCTTC. Translating gives CASSLAGLSYNEQFF.

V and J are TRBV5-1 and TRBJ2-7, with 11 bases lining up with TRBD2. From germline, CDR1 is SGHRS and CDR2 YFSETQ. V gave up 1 base and J gave up 5 bases; unmatched junction bases: 2. The CDR3 runs 14 residues. The DNA of the CDR3 is TGCGCCAGCAGCTTGCGTAGCGGGGGGGACGAGCAGTACTTC. It codes for CASSLRSGGDEQYF.

V gene TRBV9 combines with J gene TRBJ2-7; 10 bases match TRBD1. CDR1 is SGDLS, CDR2 YYNGEE, per germline. The V gene end was trimmed by 2 bases and the J gene end by 5 bases; junction bases not matched to a gene: 10. The CDR3 length is 16 residues. CDR3 sequence: CASSVTPGTGENEQYF. The CDR3 DNA reads TGTGCCAGCAGCGTTACGCCCGGGACAGGGGAAAACGAGCAGTACTTC.